Presented here are 2 T cell receptor beta chains from one specimen sequenced in a study of CD4 and CD8 cells across lung adenocarcinoma regions. TCRdb called the PCR reads again in MiXCR, with one record for every CDR3 protein. Among tens of thousands of distinct CDR3 sequences listed, around 52% were seen once. Sequencing was done on a sample of CD4+ T cells from the center of a lung tumor. These receptors originate from a male donor with lung adenocarcinoma. The CD4 and CD8 labels of this study may be unreliable.

To note about this clonotype: One junction end does not reproduce the germline sequence, and a read error may be involved. The chain combines TRBV27 with TRBJ2-3; 7 nucleotides align to TRBD1. There are 16 residues in the CDR3. Germline loops: CDR1 MNHEY, CDR2 SMNVEV (reference sequence). The CDR3: CASAALRGRAKDTQYF. CDR3 nucleotides: TGTGCCAGCGCGGCGCTTAGGGGGCGTGCCAAAGATACCCAGTATTTT.

Points on this clonotype: Germline and junction disagree at one end, which may indicate a read error. The gene calls are TRBV27 and TRBJ2-3; unclear D gene. CDR1 and CDR2 from the germline V gene are MNHEY and SMNVEV (reference sequence). This CDR3 has 17 amino acids. CDR3 nucleotides: TGTGCCAGCAGTCCGGGCCGAGTGGCTTGTGGCCCAGATACGCAGTATTTC. Amino acid sequence: CASSPGRVACGPDTQYF.